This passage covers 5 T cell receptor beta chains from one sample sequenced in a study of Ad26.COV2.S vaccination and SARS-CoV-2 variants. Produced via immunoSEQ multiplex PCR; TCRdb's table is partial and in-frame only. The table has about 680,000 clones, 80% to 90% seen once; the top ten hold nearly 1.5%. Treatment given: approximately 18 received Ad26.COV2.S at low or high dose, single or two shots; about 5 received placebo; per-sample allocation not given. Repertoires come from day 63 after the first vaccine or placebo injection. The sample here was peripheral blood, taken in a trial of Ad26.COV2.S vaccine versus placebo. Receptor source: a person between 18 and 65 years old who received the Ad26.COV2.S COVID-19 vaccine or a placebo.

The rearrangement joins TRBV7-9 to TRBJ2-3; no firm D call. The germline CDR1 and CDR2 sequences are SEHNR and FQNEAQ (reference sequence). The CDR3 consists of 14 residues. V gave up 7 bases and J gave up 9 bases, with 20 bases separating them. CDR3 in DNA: TGTGCCAGCAACCCGCAGCGCGGCCCGGCGACGCAGTATTTT. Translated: CASNPQRGPATQYF.

The CDR3 loop reads CASSKRGGPNEQFF. CDR3 in DNA: TGTGCCAGCAGTAAGCGGGGGGGCCCAAATGAGCAGTTCTTC. This chain joins TRBV7-2 and TRBJ2-1, with 10 bases fitting TRBD2. V lost 6 bases and J lost 7; bases outside the gene matches: 6. This CDR3 has 14 amino acids. Per the germline V gene, CDR1 is SGHTA and CDR2 is FQGNSA.

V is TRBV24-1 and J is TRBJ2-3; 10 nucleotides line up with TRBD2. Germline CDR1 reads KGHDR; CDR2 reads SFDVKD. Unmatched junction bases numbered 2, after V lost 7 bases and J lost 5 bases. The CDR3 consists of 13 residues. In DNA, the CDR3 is TGTGCCACCAGAGCGGGAGGGCGAGATACGCAGTATTTT. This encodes CATRAGGRDTQYF.

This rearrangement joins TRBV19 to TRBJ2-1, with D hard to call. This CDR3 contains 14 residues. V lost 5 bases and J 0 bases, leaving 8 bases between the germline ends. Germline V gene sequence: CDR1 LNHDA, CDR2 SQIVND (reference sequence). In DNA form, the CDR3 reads TGTGCCAGTAGTCATCCCAGCTCCTACAATGAGCAGTTCTTC. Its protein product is CASSHPSSYNEQFF.

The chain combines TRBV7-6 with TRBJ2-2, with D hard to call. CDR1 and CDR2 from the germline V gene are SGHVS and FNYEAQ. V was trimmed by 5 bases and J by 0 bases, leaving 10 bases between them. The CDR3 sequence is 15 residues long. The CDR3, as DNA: TGTGCCAGCAGCAAAGCGATAACGAACACCGGGGAGCTGTTTTTT. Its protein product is CASSKAITNTGELFF.